A single sample gave rise to the 18 T cell receptor beta chains below, sequenced in a study of blood T cell repertoires in COVID-19. Here immunoSEQ multiplex PCR was the method, and the copy in TCRdb shows in-frame clones only, minus some. Among 60,000 to 80,000 clones listed, roughly 92% were seen once. Sequenced input: peripheral blood. These receptors were taken from a human donor in a cohort sampled during active COVID-19.

The genes are TRBV2 and TRBJ1-5, with 8 bases aligning to TRBD1. The CDR3 spans 16 residues. Germline V gene data show CDR1 as SNHLY and CDR2 as FYNNEI. Germline trimming cut 6 bases from V and 7 bases from J; bases unmatched to any gene: 14. The CDR3 coding sequence is TGTGCCAGCAGCGAGGAAAGGACAGGGATCGGCCAGCCCCAGCATTTT. Translated, it gives CASSEERTGIGQPQHF.

The rearrangement joins TRBV11-3 to TRBJ2-1; 13 bases align to TRBD2. Germline values: CDR1 SGHNT, CDR2 YENEEA. After removal of 5 bases from V and 7 bases from J, the junction contained 5 bases not matched to a gene. The CDR3 is 15 amino acids. This CDR3 reads CASSNGLAGENEQFF. CDR3 in DNA: TGTGCCAGCAGCAACGGACTAGCGGGAGAAAATGAGCAGTTCTTC.

This sequence joins TRBV2 and TRBJ2-3, with 8 bases identical to TRBD2. The V gene end was trimmed by 4 bases and the J gene end by 1 base; junction bases not matched to a gene: 10. Germline CDR1 and CDR2: SNHLY and FYNNEI. The length of the CDR3 is 17 residues. CDR3 in amino acids: CASSGGGSGIRTDTQYF. The CDR3 bases are TGTGCCAGCAGTGGAGGGGGTAGCGGGATCCGCACAGATACGCAGTATTTT.

The CDR3 loop is CAWTRGEYASYEQYF. The CDR3 DNA is TGTGCCTGGACAAGGGGTGAGTATGCTTCCTACGAGCAGTACTTC. The chain is built from TRBV30 and TRBJ2-7; weak D call: TRBD1 (5 bases). Germline-derived CDR1 and CDR2 are GTSNPN and SVGIG (reference sequence). V was clipped by 4 bases and J by 1 base, with 17 bases between them. This CDR3 contains 15 residues.

The chain recombines TRBV19 with TRBJ1-5; D perhaps matches TRBD1 (6 bases). This CDR3 contains 17 residues. Per germline, CDR1 LNHDA and CDR2 SQIVND (reference sequence). The ends were cut back, 10 bases at V and 1 base at J, with 23 bases in the middle. CDR3 coding DNA: TGTGCCACCAGAGGTGGTGGGGGGGCCTTCAGCAATCAGCCCCAGCATTTT. Its translation is CATRGGGGAFSNQPQHF.

The rearrangement links TRBV9 to TRBJ2-3; the match to TRBD2 covers 7 bases. Trimming removed 2 bases from V and 6 bases from J; junction bases left unmatched: 12. Germline V gene data show CDR1 as SGDLS and CDR2 as YYNGEE. The CDR3 sequence is 16 residues long. CDR3 in amino acids: CASSVGVAGAPDTQYF. The CDR3 DNA is TGTGCCAGCAGCGTGGGGGTAGCGGGTGCCCCGGATACGCAGTATTTT.

The chain recombines TRBV30 with TRBJ2-7; no reliable D call. Germline assignment: CDR1 GTSNPN and CDR2 SVGIG (reference sequence). Trimming stripped 7 bases from V and 6 bases from J, with 13 bases between. The CDR3 has 11 amino acids. For the CDR3, the DNA is TGTGCCTCCGGGTGGCGCACCGAGCAGTACTTC. Translated: CASGWRTEQYF.

V gene TRBV7-2 combines with J gene TRBJ2-3; 10 bases are a match to TRBD1. The ends lost 7 bases at V and 3 bases at J; junction bases unmatched: 4. This CDR3 region has 14 residues. CDR1 is SGHTA, CDR2 FQGNSA, per germline. CDR3 amino acids: CASIRTGGTDTQYF. The CDR3 bases are TGTGCCAGCATCAGGACAGGGGGGACAGATACGCAGTATTTT.

This sequence joins TRBV19 and TRBJ1-2, with unresolved D. CDR3 length equals 13 residues. CDR1 is LNHDA and CDR2 is SQIVND in the germline V gene (reference sequence). The V and J ends lost 5 bases and 3 bases respectively, with 10 bases between them. Here the CDR3 DNA reads TGTGCCAGTAGTCCTACCCCCGACTATGGCTACACCTTC. This codes for CASSPTPDYGYTF.

Worth noting for this clone: At one end the junction does not follow the germline gene, possibly because of a read error. The gene calls are TRBV7-7 and TRBJ2-2, with D maybe TRBD1 (6 bases). The CDR3 spans 17 residues. Germline loops: CDR1 SSHAT, CDR2 FNYEAQ (reference sequence). This CDR3 is CASSPMDRVSIPGELFF. DNA for the CDR3: TGTGCTAGCAGCCCAATGGACAGAGTCTCCATTCCCGGGGAGCTGTTTTTT.

This chain uses TRBV25-1 with TRBJ2-3, with TRBD2 matching 8 bases. Looked up from germline, CDR1 is MGHDK and CDR2 is SYGVNS. V lost 6 bases, J lost 0 bases, and 5 bases stayed unmatched. The CDR3 runs to 15 residues. The CDR3, as DNA: TGTGCCAGCAGCCAGACTAGCGAGAGCACAGATACGCAGTATTTT. It is translated as CASSQTSESTDTQYF.

The V call is TRBV3-1 (or the pseudogene TRBV3-2), the J call TRBJ2-1; TRBD2 matches at 9 bases. The CDR3 totals 16 residues. Germline values: CDR1 LGHDT, CDR2 YNNKEL (reference sequence). V gave up 3 bases and J gave up 4 bases; unmatched junction bases: 7. CDR3 region: CASSHRAGGPYNEQFF. CDR3 DNA: TGTGCCAGCAGCCACAGAGCGGGGGGTCCTTACAATGAGCAGTTCTTC.

This chain links TRBV11-2 with TRBJ1-2, with 7 bases fitting TRBD1. V lost 8 bases to trimming and J lost 8 bases; unmatched junction nucleotides: 8. The CDR3 has 12 amino acids. Germline loops: CDR1 SGHAT, CDR2 FQNNGV. The CDR3: CASEKGQRGYTF. Here the CDR3 DNA reads TGTGCCAGCGAGAAGGGACAGCGAGGCTACACCTTC.

The chain combines TRBV21-1 with TRBJ2-7; the table calls TRBD2, which could not be checked here. TRBV21-1 is shown as a pseudogene. The CDR3 loop spans 16 amino acids. CDR3 residues: CASLYPSGTTDYEQYF. CDR3 nucleotide sequence: TGTGCCAGTCTATACCCTTCAGGGACTACGGACTACGAGCAGTACTTC.

The chain uses TRBV6-1 and TRBJ2-3, with D tentatively TRBD2 (6 bases). V lost 1 base and J 4 bases, leaving 9 bases between the germline ends. Germline CDR1 and CDR2: MNHNS and SASEGT. The CDR3 is 14 residues long. The chain's CDR3 is CASSEGGDPDTQYF. The CDR3 nucleotides read TGTGCCAGCAGTGAAGGGGGGGATCCAGATACGCAGTATTTT.

The gene calls are TRBV3-1 (or the pseudogene TRBV3-2) and TRBJ2-5; 10 nucleotides agree with TRBD2. Germline V gene sequence: CDR1 LGHDT, CDR2 YNNKEL (reference sequence). The trim removed 0 bases at V and 1 base at J, leaving 5 bases unmatched. The CDR3 has 17 amino acids. CDR3: CASSQDRLAGAQETQYF. In nucleotides, the CDR3 is TGTGCCAGCAGCCAAGATCGGCTAGCGGGGGCCCAAGAGACCCAGTACTTC.

This chain connects TRBV11-3 to TRBJ2-7; D possibly corresponds to TRBD2 (6 bases). The CDR3 runs to 13 residues. The V end lost 5 bases, the J end lost 1 base, and 9 bases lay between the germline ends. The germline CDR1 and CDR2 sequences are SGHNT and YENEEA. CDR3 sequence (DNA): TGTGCCAGCAGCGGCGGGGCATCCTACGAGCAGTACTTC. It yields the protein CASSGGASYEQYF.

CDR3 region: CASSGLAGATQYF. The CDR3 DNA is TGTGCCAGCAGCGGACTAGCCGGTGCTACGCAGTATTTT. The genes are TRBV7-3 and TRBJ2-3; 8 positions match TRBD2. This CDR3 has 13 residues. With V trimmed by 5 bases and J by 8 bases, 6 bases remained unmatched. Per the germline V gene, CDR1 is SGHTA and CDR2 is FQGTGA.